The rows below give T cell receptor beta chains drawn from one sample of a study of identical twins. TCRdb reprocessed the 5' RACE reads with MiXCR, giving one entry per CDR3 protein. The sample includes roughly 1.6 million distinct CDR3 sequences, under 35% seen only once; the top ten take around 0.25%. The sample consisted of cord blood. These receptors all stem from a newborn girl in good health. The CDR3 runs from the conserved cysteine through the conserved F or W.

j_gene,len,v_gene,CDR3aa
-,16,TRBV12-3/TRBV12-4,CASSLDRPPRQETQYF
-,15,TRBV20-1,CSAPWTSGGRHEQYF
TRBJ2-7,14,TRBV28,CASTRRLFSYEQYF
TRBJ2-2,15,TRBV2,CASLLAGKTTGELFF
TRBJ2-6,17,TRBV7-2,CASSSRDPLSGANVLTF
TRBJ1-1,14,TRBV4-1,CASSQRLGATEAFF
TRBJ1-6,19,TRBV7-2,CASSLESRRLRSYNSPLHF
TRBJ1-5,14,TRBV25-1,CASSEVTGNQPQHF
TRBJ2-7,14,TRBV12-3/TRBV12-4,CASSHRVLSYEQYF
TRBJ2-7,11,TRBV10-3,CAIGRTYEQYF
TRBJ1-6,13,TRBV7-2,CASTLGYNSPLHF
TRBJ2-3,16,TRBV5-1,CASSTQTSGGPDTQYF
TRBJ2-3,13,TRBV27,CASSGLGTVFLYF
TRBJ2-3,17,TRBV6-1,CASSKTSGKSAADTQYF
TRBJ1-6,20,TRBV14,CASSQAGGQGINSYNSPLHF
TRBJ1-1,13,TRBV6-6,CARNPSMNTEAFF
TRBJ2-1,16,TRBV24-1,CAYHPKQGRSYNEQFF
TRBJ2-7,15,TRBV9,CASSVSTGEYNEQYF
TRBJ1-2,12,TRBV7-9,CASSLLGSGYTF
TRBJ2-4,13,TRBV30,CAWSVLAKNIQYF
TRBJ2-7,12,TRBV19,CASKGGSYEQYF
TRBJ1-5,12,TRBV20-1,CSAHTTGQPQHF
TRBJ1-6,13,TRBV12-3/TRBV12-4,CASSFGADSPLHF
TRBJ1-2,16,TRBV28,CASSPGYGGAYYGYTF
TRBJ1-2,16,TRBV20-1,CSARGRGRNGDYGYTF
-,12,TRBV5-6,CASSRRDGEQYF
TRBJ2-4,12,TRBV5-1,CASSLEHGPKYF
TRBJ2-2,13,TRBV12-3/TRBV12-4,CASSLREIGELFF
TRBJ1-2,14,TRBV28,CASSGPSGVHGYTF
TRBJ1-4,17,TRBV20-1,CSATPQGLGATNEKLFF
TRBJ1-2,16,TRBV27,CASSSFRYRGDYGYTF
TRBJ2-7,13,TRBV12-3/TRBV12-4,CASRWDLSYEQYF
-,13,TRBV18,CASSPGSSSEQYF
TRBJ1-4,15,TRBV21-1,CASSKEDRGLEKLFF
TRBJ2-2,15,TRBV27,CASTRQAPTTGELFF
TRBJ2-1,14,TRBV7-2,CASSRDWKYNEQFF
TRBJ1-2,13,TRBV28,CASSFWGKDGYTF
TRBJ2-7,13,TRBV29-1,CSVEGGTDYEQYF
TRBJ2-1,14,TRBV28,CASTSLAGASEQFF
TRBJ1-6,14,TRBV5-1,CASSLSSYNSPLHF